The T cell receptor (beta chain) under discussion was sequenced for a study of blood T cell repertoires in COVID-19. Study at large: Nucleic acid was either cDNA or gDNA, and it came from T cells, B-cell-depleted T cells, or PBMCs.

Sequencing used immunoSEQ multiplex PCR; TCRdb keeps in-frame clones, though not all of them. The table shows roughly 100,000 clones, with 84% occurring only once. Specimen: peripheral blood. The clonotype was recovered from a human donor in a cohort sampled during active COVID-19.

In DNA, the CDR3 is TGTGCCAGCAGCCACGGTACTAGCGGTTATTACAATGAGCAGTTCTTC. Translating it yields CASSHGTSGYYNEQFF. The chain uses TRBV5-6 and TRBJ2-1; 8 bases fit TRBD2. This CDR3 has 16 amino acids. The germline V gene encodes CDR1 SGHDT and CDR2 YYEEEE. The junction had 10 bases not matched to a gene; V was cut back by 4 bases and J by 4 bases.